This record concerns one T cell receptor beta chain sequence. Of the isolated RNA, all was reverse transcribed, and so the sequenced material was expressed TCRB transcripts. Clones were sequenced by immunoSEQ multiplex PCR, and TCRdb holds only the in-frame ones, with some missing. The sample lists about 130,000 clones; about 10% were seen once. This sample was taken from a study of beta chain features in type 1 diabetes. The overall study: Summed over all samples, the examined sorted cells came to fewer than 120 million.

The sequenced material came from central memory CD4+ T cells from blood. The clonotype originates from a young man in good health.

The CDR3 DNA follows: TGTGCCAGCAAGAAGGGAGGTGGGCAGCCCCAGCATTTT. Translation gives CASKKGGGQPQHF. The chain links TRBV6-5 to TRBJ1-5; D is unclear. The CDR3 has 13 amino acids. Per germline, CDR1 MNHEY and CDR2 SVGAGI. Trimming pared 7 bases from V and 7 bases from J, leaving 14 bases between.